The 20 T cell receptor beta chains below all came from one sample that was sequenced in a study of blood T cell repertoires in COVID-19 (dated by TCRdb to about 2020). Libraries were built with the immunoSEQ multiplex PCR assay. TCRdb stores this immuneACCESS table with in-frame sequences only. Part of the clones is absent; in the studies checked, under half of the shortfall reflects unresolved V genes, and no reason is known for the rest. The sample yields almost 85,000 clones; 80% to 90% were counted once. The top ten hold over 30% of the sample. Input material: peripheral blood. The receptors were sampled from an elderly man with active or convalescent COVID-19.

The J gene is TRBJ1-5, the V gene TRBV18; 7 nucleotides agree with TRBD1. CDR1 is KGHSH, CDR2 LQKENI, per germline. V was clipped by 4 bases and J by 4 bases; unmatched bases: 4. There are 14 residues in the CDR3. The CDR3 is CASSRETGNQPQHF. The CDR3 DNA is TGTGCCAGCTCACGAGAGACAGGGAATCAGCCCCAGCATTTT.

The V gene is TRBV7-8, the J gene TRBJ1-3; D remains unclear. The ends were cut back, 1 base at V and 1 base at J, with 20 bases in the middle. CDR1 and CDR2 (germline): SGHVS, FQNEAQ. The CDR3 spans 19 residues. The DNA of the CDR3 is TGTGCCAGCAGCTTAGGTGTGGGCAGACTAACTCCATCTGGAAACACCATATATTTT. Translating gives CASSLGVGRLTPSGNTIYF. The full variable domain, in which reference TRBV7-8 and TRBJ1-3 provide the parts outside the CDR3, is GAGVSQSPRYKVAKRGQDVALRCDPISGHVSLFWYQQALGQGPEFLTYFQNEAQLDKSGLPSDRFFAERPEGSVSTLKIQRTQQEDSAVYLCASSLGVGRLTPSGNTIYFGEGSWLTVV.

V is TRBV10-3 and J is TRBJ2-5; 14 bases map to TRBD2. J lost 4 bases, V lost 6 bases, and 7 bases had no gene match. Germline lookup yields CDR1 ENHRY and CDR2 SYGVKD. This CDR3 has 16 amino acids. The CDR3 nucleotides read TGTGCCATCAGCGGACTAGCGGGGGGCAGTGCAGAGACCCAGTACTTC. Translated, it gives CAISGLAGGSAETQYF.

The gene calls are TRBV9 and TRBJ1-5, with D possibly TRBD1 on 6 matching bases. The germline V and J ends were trimmed by 0 bases and 3 bases, with 10 bases remaining between them. The CDR3 is 15 residues long. Germline-derived CDR1 and CDR2 are SGDLS and YYNGEE. The CDR3 sequence: CASSVEGGPNQPQHF. CDR3 sequence (DNA): TGTGCCAGCAGCGTAGAGGGGGGGCCCAATCAGCCCCAGCATTTT.

The chain is built from TRBV29-1 and TRBJ1-2; 7 bases line up with TRBD1. Germline-derived CDR1 and CDR2 are SQVTM and ANQGSEA. CDR3 length equals 13 residues. J gave up 3 bases and V 3 bases, and 4 bases lay outside the gene matches. The CDR3 reads CSVETGTDYGYTF. The CDR3 DNA follows: TGCAGCGTTGAGACCGGGACAGACTATGGCTACACCTTC.

The chain carries TRBV28 and TRBJ2-7; D might be TRBD2 (6 bases). CDR1 is MDHEN, CDR2 SYDVKM, per germline. Trimming stripped 5 bases from V and 0 bases from J, with 17 bases between. The CDR3 length is 16 residues. The CDR3 sequence: CASSPLSGLSSYEQYF. The CDR3 DNA is TGTGCCAGCAGTCCTTTAAGCGGGTTGAGCTCCTACGAGCAGTACTTC.

V is TRBV19 and J is TRBJ1-4; the D is unclear. V was clipped by 6 bases and J by 5 bases, with 10 bases between them. This CDR3 is built from 13 residues. The germline gives CDR1 LNHDA, CDR2 SQIVND (reference sequence). CDR3 DNA sequence: TGTGCCAGTAGCCTGACGGGGAATGAAAAACTGTTTTTT. This encodes CASSLTGNEKLFF.

The sample holds a few counts of this clone. The rearrangement joins TRBV5-1 to TRBJ2-2; D perhaps matches TRBD2 (6 bases). Germline V gene lookup returns CDR1 SGHRS and CDR2 YFSETQ. The CDR3 consists of 16 residues. The V gene lost 1 base and the J gene lost 6 bases, with 16 bases spanning the gap. The CDR3 region has the DNA TGCGCCAGCAGCTTGCCGGGAGCAACTGGGCCCGGGGAGCTGTTTTTT. It codes for CASSLPGATGPGELFF.

V gene TRBV5-6 combines with J gene TRBJ1-2, with TRBD1 identical over 8 bases. With V trimmed by 4 bases and J by 1 base, 18 bases remained unmatched. In germline, CDR1 is SGHDT, CDR2 YYEEEE. The CDR3 loop spans 19 amino acids. The CDR3 coding sequence is TGTGCCAGCAGCCCCCTAATCAACCGCCGGGACAGGAGTAACTATGGCTACACCTTC. Translated, it gives CASSPLINRRDRSNYGYTF.

Points on this clone: Germline and junction disagree at one end, which may indicate a read error. The rearrangement joins TRBV7-3 to TRBJ2-1; 12 bases line up with TRBD2. There are 16 residues in the CDR3. Germline V gene sequence: CDR1 SGHTA, CDR2 FQGTGA. For the CDR3, the DNA is TGTGCCAGCAGCTTAACAAACGGGGCTAGCGGGAGGGATTCGGTCTTC. The encoded protein is CASSLTNGASGRDSVF.

A few counts support this clone. This chain connects TRBV2 to TRBJ1-1; 8 bases are a match to TRBD1. CDR1 SNHLY and CDR2 FYNNEI come from the germline V gene. The CDR3 length is 14 residues. V shed 7 bases and J 1 base; nucleotides not matched to a gene: 5. The CDR3 loop reads CASTLDRANTEAFF. Written as DNA, the CDR3 is TGTGCCAGCACTCTGGACAGGGCGAACACTGAAGCTTTCTTT.

V gene TRBV27 combines with J gene TRBJ1-2, with 7 bases matching TRBD1. Germline V CDR1 and CDR2: MNHEY, SMNVEV (reference sequence). Losses at the gene ends were 4 bases for V and 8 bases for J; bases not matched to a gene: 10. CDR3 length equals 14 residues. In DNA form, the CDR3 reads TGTGCCAGCAGTTCTACTCAGGGGGGCCAAGGCTACACCTTC. Protein: CASSSTQGGQGYTF.

This clone was counted between two and nine times. The rearrangement links TRBV11-2 to TRBJ2-7, with 8 bases fitting TRBD2. This CDR3 is built from 14 residues. Germline V lookup: CDR1 SGHAT, CDR2 FQNNGV. After removal of 6 bases from V and 6 bases from J, the junction contained 10 bases not matched to a gene. The CDR3 is CASRLTGLVSEQYF. In nucleotides, the CDR3 is TGTGCCAGCAGGTTGACGGGACTAGTTTCCGAGCAGTACTTC. The full variable domain, completed using reference TRBV11-2 and TRBJ2-7, is EAGVAQSPRYKIIEKRQSVAFWCNPISGHATLYWYQQILGQGPKLLIQFQNNGVVDDSQLPKDRFSAERLKGVDSTLKIQPAKLEDSAVYLCASRLTGLVSEQYFGPGTRLTVT.

This clone was observed a single time. V is TRBV5-1 and J is TRBJ1-5; 8 nucleotides line up with TRBD1. Germline trimming cut 4 bases from V and 5 bases from J; bases unmatched to any gene: 5. This CDR3 region has 14 residues. Looked up from germline, CDR1 is SGHRS and CDR2 is YFSETQ. The CDR3: CASSPRQGHQPQHF. The CDR3 nucleotides are TGCGCCAGCAGCCCACGACAGGGGCATCAGCCCCAGCATTTT. Full variable domain (rest looked up from reference TRBV5-1 and TRBJ1-5): KAGVTQTPRYLIKTRGQQVTLSCSPISGHRSVSWYQQTPGQGLQFLFEYFSETQRNKGNFPGRFSGRQFSNSRSEMNVSTLELGDSALYLCASSPRQGHQPQHFGDGTRLSIL.

V is TRBV15 and J is TRBJ2-1, with 11 bases identical to TRBD2. The V gene end was trimmed by 3 bases and the J gene end by 7 bases; junction bases not matched to a gene: 17. The CDR3 covers 19 residues. Germline-derived CDR1 and CDR2 are LNHNV and YYDKDF (reference sequence). DNA for the CDR3: TGTGCCACCAGCAGGGGTTTTACTAGCGGGGGCCCATCGGGTAATGAGCAGTTCTTC. Protein product: CATSRGFTSGGPSGNEQFF.

This chain joins TRBV3-1 (or the pseudogene TRBV3-2) and TRBJ1-5, with D tentatively TRBD1 (5 bases). Trimming stripped 1 base from V and 4 bases from J, with 8 bases between. The germline V gene has CDR1 LGHDT and CDR2 YNNKEL (reference sequence). The CDR3 is made up of 14 amino acids. CDR3 nucleotide sequence: TGTGCCAGCAGCCAAGCAGCAGGGAATCAGCCCCAGCATTTT. Its translation is CASSQAAGNQPQHF.

This clone was recorded once. The junction does not match germline at one end; this may be a read error. Other DNA sequences in this specimen translate into the identical CDR3. V and J are TRBV15 and TRBJ2-6; a possible D gene is TRBD1 (5 bases). Germline V gene data show CDR1 as LNHNV and CDR2 as YYDKDF (reference sequence). The CDR3 is 15 residues long. The CDR3 DNA is TGTGCCACCAGCAGAGATCGTTCTGGGGCCAATGTCCTGACTTTC. Protein: CATSRDRSGANVLTF.

The genes are TRBV6-5 and TRBJ2-2; the D gene is possibly TRBD2 (6 bases). Germline lookup yields CDR1 MNHEY and CDR2 SVGAGI. The CDR3 is made up of 13 amino acids. V shed 7 bases and J shed 1 base, with 7 bases lying between them. The CDR3 here is CASTRGNTGELFF. The CDR3 nucleotides are TGTGCCAGCACGCGGGGGAACACCGGGGAGCTGTTTTTT.

This clone has only a few counts. The genes are TRBV5-1 and TRBJ2-1, with 8 nucleotides matching TRBD2. V lost 7 bases to trimming and J lost 2 bases; unmatched junction nucleotides: 5. The CDR3 has 14 residues. Germline assignment: CDR1 SGHRS and CDR2 YFSETQ. This chain's CDR3 is CASSLAGAYNEQFF. The CDR3 nucleotides are TGCGCCAGCTCCCTAGCGGGTGCCTACAATGAGCAGTTCTTC. Drawing the rest from reference TRBV5-1 and TRBJ2-1, the complete variable domain is KAGVTQTPRYLIKTRGQQVTLSCSPISGHRSVSWYQQTPGQGLQFLFEYFSETQRNKGNFPGRFSGRQFSNSRSEMNVSTLELGDSALYLCASSLAGAYNEQFFGPGTRLTVL.

The rearrangement links TRBV27 to TRBJ1-2, with TRBD1 identical over 9 bases. Germline V CDR1 and CDR2: MNHEY, SMNVEV (reference sequence). The CDR3 has 16 residues. After removal of 3 bases from V and 4 bases from J, the junction contained 9 bases not matched to a gene. For the CDR3, the DNA is TGTGCCAGCAGTTTTAGCGGGACAGGGAGGGGCTATGGCTACACCTTC. Encoded protein: CASSFSGTGRGYGYTF.